The rows below give T cell receptor beta chains drawn from one sample of a study of T cell changes during pregnancy in multiple sclerosis. TCRdb's table, derived via immunoSEQ multiplex PCR, lists solely in-frame clones and lacks some. This table holds about 40,000 clones, around 90% found once. The starting material was peripheral blood, obtained before pregnancy. Source of these receptors: a female donor with multiple sclerosis, enrolled in a pregnancy study. Both conserved end residues are part of each CDR3. A D gene is named only where the DNA matches it firmly. Size tells how often a clone was seen (once, few, many) or the class of an expanded clone, and some rows leave it out.

length	V	D	J	size	DNA	CDR3
16	TRBV28	NA	TRBJ1-3	once	TGTGCCAGCAGTTCCCTCGGGGGGCCTCCTGGAAACACCATATATTTT	CASSSLGGPPGNTIYF
14	TRBV5-1	NA	TRBJ1-4	NA	TGCGCCAGCAGCCCTCAGGGTATTGGGGAAAAACTGTTTTTT	CASSPQGIGEKLFF
14	TRBV19	NA	TRBJ2-1	NA	TGTGCCAGTAGTATAGAGGGGGGGCGCGATGAGCAGTTCTTC	CASSIEGGRDEQFF
15	TRBV18	NA	TRBJ1-1	few	TGTGCCAGCTCACCACGTGAGGGATCAAGCACTGAAGCTTTCTTT	CASSPREGSSTEAFF
14	TRBV7-9	TRBD2	TRBJ2-5	NA	TGTGCCAGCAGCCCAAGACTAGCGGCGGAGACCCAGTACTTC	CASSPRLAAETQYF
15	TRBV11-2	TRBD1	TRBJ2-3	NA	TGTGCCAGCACAACCCGACAGGGGTTAACAGATACGCAGTATTTT	CASTTRQGLTDTQYF
16	TRBV30	TRBD2	TRBJ2-3	NA	TGTGCCTGGAGTCATGGACTAGCGGGAGGTCCAGATACGCAGTATTTT	CAWSHGLAGGPDTQYF
14	TRBV28	TRBD1	TRBJ1-2	NA	TGTGCCAGCAGCTTACAGGGGGCTTACTATGGCTACACCTTC	CASSLQGAYYGYTF
17	TRBV5-1	NA	TRBJ1-4	NA	TGCGCCAGCAGCTTCGGTACCACACCCGGGACTAATGAAAAACTGTTTTTT	CASSFGTTPGTNEKLFF
14	TRBV10-3	NA	TRBJ1-5	NA	TGTGCCATCAGTGAACCAGGGGAGGGTCAGCCCCAGCATTTT	CAISEPGEGQPQHF
16	TRBV9	TRBD2	TRBJ2-2	NA	TGTGCCAGCAGCGGACTAGCGGGAGGGCTTACCGGGGAGCTGTTTTTT	CASSGLAGGLTGELFF
12	TRBV30	TRBD1	TRBJ1-1	NA	TGTGCCGGGGGGCAGGGGGTTACTGAAGCTTTCTTT	CAGGQGVTEAFF